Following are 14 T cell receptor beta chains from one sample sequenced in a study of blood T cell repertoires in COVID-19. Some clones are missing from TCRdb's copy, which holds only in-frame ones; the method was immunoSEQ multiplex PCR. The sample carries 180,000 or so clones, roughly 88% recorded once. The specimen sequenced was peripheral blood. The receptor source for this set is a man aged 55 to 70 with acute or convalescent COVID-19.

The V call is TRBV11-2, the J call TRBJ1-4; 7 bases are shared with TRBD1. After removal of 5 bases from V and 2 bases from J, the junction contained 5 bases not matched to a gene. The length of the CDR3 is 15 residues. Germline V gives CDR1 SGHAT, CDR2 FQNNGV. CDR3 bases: TGTGCCAGCAGCCTCACAGGGGTCACTAATGAAAAACTGTTTTTT. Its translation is CASSLTGVTNEKLFF.

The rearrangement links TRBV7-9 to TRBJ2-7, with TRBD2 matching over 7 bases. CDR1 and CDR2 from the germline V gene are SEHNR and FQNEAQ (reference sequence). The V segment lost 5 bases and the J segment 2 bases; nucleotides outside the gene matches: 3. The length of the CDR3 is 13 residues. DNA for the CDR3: TGTGCCAGCAGCATGACTAGCCCCTACGAGCAGTACTTC. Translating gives CASSMTSPYEQYF.

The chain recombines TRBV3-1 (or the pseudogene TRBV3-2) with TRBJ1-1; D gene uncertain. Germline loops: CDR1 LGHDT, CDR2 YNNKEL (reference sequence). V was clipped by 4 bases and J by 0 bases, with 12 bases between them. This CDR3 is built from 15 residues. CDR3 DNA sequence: TGTGCCAGCAGCCCTTTGGAGAGACTGAACACTGAAGCTTTCTTT. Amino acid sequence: CASSPLERLNTEAFF.

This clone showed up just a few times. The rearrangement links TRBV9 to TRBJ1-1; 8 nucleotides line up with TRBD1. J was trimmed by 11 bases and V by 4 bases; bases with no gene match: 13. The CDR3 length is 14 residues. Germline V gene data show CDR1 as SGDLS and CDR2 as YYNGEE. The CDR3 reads CASSPLTGASFAFF. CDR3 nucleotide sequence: TGTGCCAGCAGCCCCCTGACAGGGGCGAGTTTTGCTTTCTTT.

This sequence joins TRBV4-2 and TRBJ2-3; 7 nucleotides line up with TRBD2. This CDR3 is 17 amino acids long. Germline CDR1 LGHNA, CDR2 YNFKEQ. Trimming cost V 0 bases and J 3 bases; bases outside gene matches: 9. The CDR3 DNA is TGTGCCAGCAGCCAAGATAATGGCGGGAGTAGGACAGATACGCAGTATTTT. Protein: CASSQDNGGSRTDTQYF.

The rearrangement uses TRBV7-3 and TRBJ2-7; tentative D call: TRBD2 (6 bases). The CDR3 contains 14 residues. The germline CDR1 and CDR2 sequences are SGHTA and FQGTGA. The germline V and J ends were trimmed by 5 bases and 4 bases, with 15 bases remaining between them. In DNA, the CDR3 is TGTGCCAGCAGCCTCCTCGGGAGTAGGTACGAGCAGTACTTC. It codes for CASSLLGSRYEQYF.

The CDR3 DNA follows: TGTGCCAGCACCCACAGGGGGCACGATGAGCAGTTCTTC. It translates to CASTHRGHDEQFF. J is TRBJ2-1 and V is TRBV27; 9 bases map to TRBD1. Per germline, CDR1 MNHEY and CDR2 SMNVEV (reference sequence). J gave up 8 bases and V 7 bases, and 6 bases lay outside the gene matches. The CDR3 covers 13 residues.

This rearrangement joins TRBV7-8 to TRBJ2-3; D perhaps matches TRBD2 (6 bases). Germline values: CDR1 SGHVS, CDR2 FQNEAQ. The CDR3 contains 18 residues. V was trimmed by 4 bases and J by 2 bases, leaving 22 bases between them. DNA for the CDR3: TGTGCCAGCAGCTCCAAAGGAGAGCGGGCCCAGTACACAGATACGCAGTATTTT. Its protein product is CASSSKGERAQYTDTQYF. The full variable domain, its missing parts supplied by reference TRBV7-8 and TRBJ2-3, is GAGVSQSPRYKVAKRGQDVALRCDPISGHVSLFWYQQALGQGPEFLTYFQNEAQLDKSGLPSDRFFAERPEGSVSTLKIQRTQQEDSAVYLCASSSKGERAQYTDTQYFGPGTRLTVL.

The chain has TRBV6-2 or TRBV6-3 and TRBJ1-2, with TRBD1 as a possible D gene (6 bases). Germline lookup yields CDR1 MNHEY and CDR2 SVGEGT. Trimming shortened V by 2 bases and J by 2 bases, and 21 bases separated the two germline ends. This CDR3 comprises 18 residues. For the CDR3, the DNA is TGTGCCAGCAGTTACCCAGCCGGAACCGGACAGCCCAACTATGGCTACACCTTC. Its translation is CASSYPAGTGQPNYGYTF.

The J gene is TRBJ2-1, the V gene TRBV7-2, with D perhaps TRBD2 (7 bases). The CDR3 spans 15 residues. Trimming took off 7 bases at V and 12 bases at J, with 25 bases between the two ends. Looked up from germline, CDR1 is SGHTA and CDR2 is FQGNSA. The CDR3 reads CASTPRGGTSMGQFF. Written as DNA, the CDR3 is TGTGCCAGCACCCCAAGGGGGGGGACTTCCATGGGGCAGTTCTTC.

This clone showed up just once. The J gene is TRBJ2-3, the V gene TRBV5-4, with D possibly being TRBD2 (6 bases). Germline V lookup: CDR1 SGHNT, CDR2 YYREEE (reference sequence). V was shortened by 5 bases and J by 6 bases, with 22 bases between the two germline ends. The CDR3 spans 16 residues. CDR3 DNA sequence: TGTGCCAGCAGTCTCGGACCCGGGACTGCAATTGATACGCAGTATTTT. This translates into CASSLGPGTAIDTQYF.

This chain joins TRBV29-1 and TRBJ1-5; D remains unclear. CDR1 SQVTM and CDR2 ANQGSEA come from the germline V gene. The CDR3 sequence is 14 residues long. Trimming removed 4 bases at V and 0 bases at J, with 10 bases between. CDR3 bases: TGCAGCGTTGGCGGACTTTCTAGCAATCAGCCCCAGCATTTT. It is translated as CSVGGLSSNQPQHF.

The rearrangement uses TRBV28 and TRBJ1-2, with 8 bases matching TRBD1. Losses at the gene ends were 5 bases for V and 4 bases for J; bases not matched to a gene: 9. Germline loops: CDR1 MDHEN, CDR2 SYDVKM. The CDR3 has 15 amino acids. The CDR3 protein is CASSPTGTGVYGYTF. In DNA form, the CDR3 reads TGTGCCAGCAGTCCAACCGGGACAGGCGTCTATGGCTACACCTTC.

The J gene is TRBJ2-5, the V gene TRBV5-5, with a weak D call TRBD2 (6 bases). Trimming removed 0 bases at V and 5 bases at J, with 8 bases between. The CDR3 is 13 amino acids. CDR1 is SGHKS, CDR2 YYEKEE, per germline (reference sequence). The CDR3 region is CASSLAGVETQYF. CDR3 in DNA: TGTGCCAGCAGCTTGGCGGGAGTTGAGACCCAGTACTTC.